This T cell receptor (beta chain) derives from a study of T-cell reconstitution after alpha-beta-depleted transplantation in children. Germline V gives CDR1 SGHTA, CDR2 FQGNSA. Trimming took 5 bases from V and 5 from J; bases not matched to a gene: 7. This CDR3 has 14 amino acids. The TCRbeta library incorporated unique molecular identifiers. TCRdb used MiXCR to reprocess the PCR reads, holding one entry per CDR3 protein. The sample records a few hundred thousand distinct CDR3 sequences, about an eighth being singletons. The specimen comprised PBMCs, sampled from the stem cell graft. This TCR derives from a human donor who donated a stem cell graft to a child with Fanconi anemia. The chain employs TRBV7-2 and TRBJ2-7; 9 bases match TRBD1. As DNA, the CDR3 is TGTGCCAGCAGCAGATCCGGGACAGGGAACGAGCAGTACTTC. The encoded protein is CASSRSGTGNEQYF.